This T cell receptor (beta chain) comes out of a study of beta chain features in type 1 diabetes. Findings and caveats of the study: The influence of HLA type on TCRB rearrangement stayed undetermined.

CD45RO/CCR7/CD25/CD127/CD95/CD27 staining was used to isolate CD4+ naive, central memory, regulatory and stem cell-like memory cells by sorting. Sorted cells reached over 98% purity in every population. Expressed TCRB transcripts got sequenced, as all isolated RNA was reverse transcribed. The table came from immunoSEQ multiplex PCR; TCRdb's copy has only in-frame clones and leaves some out. The table includes about 150,000 clones, 7.5% to 9.5% detected once. This CDR3 has 15 amino acids. V shed 3 bases, J shed 1 base, and the junction held 3 bases outside the gene matches. Germline V gives CDR1 SGHTA, CDR2 FQGNSA. A note on this clone: As yet, its antigen is unknown.

The TCR originated in a woman aged 18-35 years in good health. The sample taken for sequencing was central memory CD4+ T cells from blood. The chain has TRBV7-2 and TRBJ2-1, with 7 bases matching TRBD1. In nucleotides, the CDR3 is TGTGCCAGCAGCTTCGACAGGGCGTCCTACAATGAGCAGTTCTTC. Residues: CASSFDRASYNEQFF.